The 8 T cell receptor beta chains below were found in one sample sequenced in a study of a mutant IDH1 vaccine in newly diagnosed glioma. The protocol was immunoSEQ multiplex PCR, while the TCRdb copy is restricted to in-frame clones and leaves out a portion. Of about 66,000 clones in the sample, roughly 80% are singletons; the top ten hold around 3.5%. Time point here: week 11, during vaccination. Every single dose of the vaccine, 300 ug of mutant IDH1 20-mer peptide, came with topical imiquimod. These TCRs are of unknown antigen specificity. The sequencing here drew on PBMCs, taken from a glioma patient whose treatment included an IDH1 peptide vaccine. The receptors were sampled from a young man with glioma.

CDR3 protein: CASSDRGRNEKLFF. The CDR3, as DNA: TGTGCCAGCAGCGACAGGGGGCGCAATGAAAAACTGTTTTTT. V usage is TRBV13 and J usage is TRBJ1-4; TRBD1 aligns across 10 bases. V was clipped by 5 bases and J by 5 bases; unmatched bases: 2. The length of the CDR3 is 14 residues. CDR1 is PRHDT and CDR2 is FYEKMQ in the germline V gene (reference sequence).

The chain couples TRBV20-1 to TRBJ2-7, with 7 bases identical to TRBD2. This CDR3 comprises 11 residues. Germline CDR1 reads DFQATT; CDR2 reads SNEGSKA (reference sequence). Trimming at V came to 6 bases and at J to 6 bases, leaving 5 bases not matched to a gene. The CDR3 sequence: CSASGTLEQYF. The CDR3 DNA reads TGCAGTGCCAGCGGGACGCTCGAGCAGTACTTC.

This rearrangement joins TRBV4-1 to TRBJ1-2; D not certain. The CDR3 extends over 16 amino acids. V was shortened by 3 bases and J by 8 bases, with 22 bases between the two germline ends. CDR1 and CDR2 (germline): MGHRA, YSYEKL. CDR3 nucleotide sequence: TGCGCCAGCAGCCAGATCTTATCGGTACTCTTTAACGGCTACACCTTC. Amino acid sequence: CASSQILSVLFNGYTF.

V is TRBV5-1 and J is TRBJ2-5; 11 nucleotides align to TRBD2. CDR1 SGHRS and CDR2 YFSETQ come from the germline V gene. The CDR3 is 18 amino acids. V was pared by 0 bases and J by 2 bases, with 9 bases of the junction left unmatched. The CDR3 loop is CASSLVSASGRMQETQYF. For the CDR3, the DNA is TGCGCCAGCAGCTTGGTATCGGCTAGCGGGAGGATGCAAGAGACCCAGTACTTC.

The chain carries TRBV4-3 and TRBJ2-4; D ambiguous. The CDR3 consists of 14 residues. Trimming removed 0 bases from V and 7 bases from J, with 10 bases in between. Germline-derived CDR1 and CDR2 are LGHNA and YSLEER. The CDR3 reads CASSQEATTNIQYF. In DNA form, the CDR3 reads TGCGCCAGCAGCCAAGAAGCGACAACCAACATTCAGTACTTC.

CDR3 DNA: TGTGCCAGCAGCTTACGGTCCCAGTGGAACACTGAAGCTTTCTTT. As protein: CASSLRSQWNTEAFF. The rearrangement uses TRBV7-8 and TRBJ1-1, with D unclear. V dropped 2 bases and J dropped 1 base, with 11 bases sitting between them. Looked up from germline, CDR1 is SGHVS and CDR2 is FQNEAQ. CDR3 length equals 15 residues. Looking up the rest from reference TRBV7-8 and TRBJ1-1 gives the full variable domain: GAGVSQSPRYKVAKRGQDVALRCDPISGHVSLFWYQQALGQGPEFLTYFQNEAQLDKSGLPSDRFFAERPEGSVSTLKIQRTQQEDSAVYLCASSLRSQWNTEAFFGQGTRLTVV.

This chain links TRBV12-5 with TRBJ2-2; D is perhaps TRBD2 (6 bases). This CDR3 has 12 amino acids. Germline CDR1 is LGHNT and CDR2 is FRNRAP. V was shortened by 6 bases and J by 8 bases, with 10 bases between the two germline ends. The CDR3 DNA reads as TGTGCTAGTGGAAGGAGGGCTGGGGAGCTGTTTTTT. Translation gives CASGRRAGELFF. The variable domain in full, completed from reference TRBV12-5 and TRBJ2-2, reads DARVTQTPRHKVTEMGQEVTMRCQPILGHNTVFWYRQTMMQGLELLAYFRNRAPLDDSGMPKDRFSAEMPDATLATLKIQPSEPRDSAVYFCASGRRAGELFFGEGSRLTVL.

The rearrangement uses TRBV27 and TRBJ2-5, with TRBD2 matching 8 bases. The CDR3 is 18 residues long. After removal of 2 bases from V and 2 bases from J, the junction contained 13 bases not matched to a gene. Germline CDR1 MNHEY, CDR2 SMNVEV (reference sequence). As DNA, the CDR3 is TGTGCCAGCAGTTTAATGTTAGCGGGAACACCTCTTCAAGAGACCCAGTACTTC. This gives the protein CASSLMLAGTPLQETQYF.